The 6 T cell receptor beta chains listed next were all sequenced from one sample in a study of cytomegalovirus exposure and HLA in healthy donors. PCR primers comprised 60 Vbeta and 13 Jbeta primers. This table comes from immunoSEQ multiplex PCR, and its TCRdb copy is limited to in-frame clones, with some not included. The sample holds about 170,000 clones, around 76% seen once. Sequencing used PBMCs. The origin of the receptors is a female donor in good health and CMV-seronegative.

CDR3 DNA sequence: TGTGCCAGCAGCTTAACGGTCTACTCTGGAAACACCATATATTTT. Translated, it gives CASSLTVYSGNTIYF. The chain combines TRBV7-9 with TRBJ1-3; no reliable D call. The germline gives CDR1 SEHNR, CDR2 FQNEAQ (reference sequence). The CDR3 is made up of 15 amino acids. V was trimmed by 2 bases and J by 0 bases, leaving 8 bases between them.

DNA for the CDR3: TGTGCCTGGAGTCTCATTGCTAGCCAGCCCCAGCATTTT. It yields the protein CAWSLIASQPQHF. This rearrangement joins TRBV30 to TRBJ1-5; unclear D gene. V was pared by 2 bases and J by 7 bases, with 12 bases between. This CDR3 spans 13 amino acids. Germline V gene data show CDR1 as GTSNPN and CDR2 as SVGIG (reference sequence).

For the CDR3, the DNA is TGTGCCAGCAGCCAAGGACTAGCGGGCACAGATACGCAGTATTTT. It is translated as CASSQGLAGTDTQYF. The rearrangement links TRBV11-3 to TRBJ2-3; 10 nucleotides align to TRBD2. V trimming: 5 bases; J trimming: 1 base; junction bases outside the gene matches: 3. The CDR3 runs to 15 residues. CDR1 SGHNT and CDR2 YENEEA come from the germline V gene. Full variable domain (missing parts from reference TRBV11-3 and TRBJ2-3): EAGVVQSPRYKIIEKKQPVAFWCNPISGHNTLYWYLQNLGQGPELLIRYENEEAVDDSQLPKDRFSAERLKGVDSTLKIQPAELGDSAVYLCASSQGLAGTDTQYFGPGTRLTVL.

The V call is TRBV5-1, the J call TRBJ2-6; D may be TRBD2 (5 bases). Deletions cut 4 bases from V and 0 bases from J, with 11 bases between. This CDR3 region has 16 residues. Germline V gene lookup returns CDR1 SGHRS and CDR2 YFSETQ. The chain's CDR3 is CASSPEGNSGANVLTF. The CDR3 bases are TGCGCCAGCAGCCCAGAGGGCAACTCTGGGGCCAACGTCCTGACTTTC.

The chain links TRBV7-6 to TRBJ2-7; 7 bases line up with TRBD2. The V and J ends lost 2 bases and 6 bases, in that order; junction bases with no gene match: 4. Germline V gives CDR1 SGHVS, CDR2 FNYEAQ. The CDR3 is 13 amino acids. The chain's CDR3 is CASSLSRGVEQYF. CDR3 in DNA: TGTGCCAGCAGCTTATCCCGGGGGGTCGAGCAGTACTTC.

This clone is a singleton in its sample. The V call is TRBV2, the J call TRBJ2-1; 9 bases line up with TRBD1. Germline V gene data show CDR1 as SNHLY and CDR2 as FYNNEI. The CDR3 sequence is 14 residues long. The junction had 4 bases not matched to a gene; V was cut back by 4 bases and J by 6 bases. CDR3 sequence: CASSVDRGSNEQFF. The DNA for the CDR3 is TGTGCCAGCAGTGTAGACAGGGGGAGCAATGAGCAGTTCTTC.